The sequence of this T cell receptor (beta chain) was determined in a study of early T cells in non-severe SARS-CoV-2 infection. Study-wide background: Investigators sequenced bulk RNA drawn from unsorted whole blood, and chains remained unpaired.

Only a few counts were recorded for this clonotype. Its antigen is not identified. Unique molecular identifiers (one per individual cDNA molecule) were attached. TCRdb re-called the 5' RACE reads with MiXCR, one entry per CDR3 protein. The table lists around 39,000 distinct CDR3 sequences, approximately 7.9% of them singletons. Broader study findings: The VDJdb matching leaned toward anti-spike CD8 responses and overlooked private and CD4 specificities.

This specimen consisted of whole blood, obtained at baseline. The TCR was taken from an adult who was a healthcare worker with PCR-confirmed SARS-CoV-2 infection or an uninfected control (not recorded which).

CDR3 bases: TGCGCCAGCAGCTTGATTGGTAGCGGGGGGGCGTTGGAGACCCAGTACTTC. Its protein product is CASSLIGSGGALETQYF. This rearrangement joins TRBV5-1 to TRBJ2-5, with 11 positions matching TRBD2. Germline assignment: CDR1 SGHRS and CDR2 YFSETQ. Trimming removed 1 base from V and 5 bases from J; junction bases left unmatched: 10. The CDR3 is made up of 17 amino acids.